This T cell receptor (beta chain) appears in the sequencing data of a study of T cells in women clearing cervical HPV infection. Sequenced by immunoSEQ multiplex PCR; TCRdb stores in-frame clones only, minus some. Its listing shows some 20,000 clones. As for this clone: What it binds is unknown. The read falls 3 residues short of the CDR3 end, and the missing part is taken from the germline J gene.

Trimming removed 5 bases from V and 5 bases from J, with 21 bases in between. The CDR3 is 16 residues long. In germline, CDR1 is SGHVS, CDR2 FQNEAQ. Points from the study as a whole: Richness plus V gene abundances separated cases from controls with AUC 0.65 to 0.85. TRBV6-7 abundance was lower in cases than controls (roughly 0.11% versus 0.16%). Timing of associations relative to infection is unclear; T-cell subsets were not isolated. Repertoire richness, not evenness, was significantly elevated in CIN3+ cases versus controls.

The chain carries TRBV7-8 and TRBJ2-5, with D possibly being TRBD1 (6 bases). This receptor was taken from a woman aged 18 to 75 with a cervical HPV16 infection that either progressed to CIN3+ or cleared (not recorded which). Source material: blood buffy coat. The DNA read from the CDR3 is TGTGCCAGCAGCGCAGTTTTGGGGGCCGGGGAGGAGACC. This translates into CASSAVLGAGEET. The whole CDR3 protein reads CASSAVLGAGEETQYF.